The clone carrying this T cell receptor beta chain was recorded a few times. Its antigen is as yet unknown. TCRdb re-derived calls from the 5' RACE reads in MiXCR, one entry per CDR3 protein. The data contain almost 400,000 distinct CDR3 sequences, approximately 20% of them singletons. The data originate from a study of CD8 T cells in ankylosing spondylitis. Regarding the study as a whole: Clones linked to disease were reported to show significant enrichment in matched ankylosing spondylitis synovial fluid. Apparently characteristic of ankylosing spondylitis blood was a TCR beta motif (roughly eight highly homologous variants).

Sequenced: blood, either unsorted or a sorted T cell fraction (not recorded which). This TCR derives from a male donor with ankylosing spondylitis.

Here the CDR3 reads CSARGIADTQYF. The CDR3 region has the DNA TGCAGTGCAAGGGGGATAGCGGATACGCAGTATTTT. This chain links TRBV20-1 with TRBJ2-3, with a weak D call TRBD1 (6 bases). This CDR3 is 12 amino acids long. In germline, CDR1 is DFQATT, CDR2 SNEGSKA (reference sequence). Trimming pared 6 bases from V and 6 bases from J, leaving 13 bases between.